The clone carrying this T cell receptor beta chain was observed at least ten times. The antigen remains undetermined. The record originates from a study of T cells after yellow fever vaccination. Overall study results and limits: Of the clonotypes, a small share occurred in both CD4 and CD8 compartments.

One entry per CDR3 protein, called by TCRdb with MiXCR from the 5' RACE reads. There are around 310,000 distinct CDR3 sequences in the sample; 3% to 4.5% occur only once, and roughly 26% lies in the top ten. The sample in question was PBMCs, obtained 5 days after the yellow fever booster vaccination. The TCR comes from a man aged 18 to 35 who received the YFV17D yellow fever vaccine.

CDR3 in DNA: TGTGCCATCAGTTCAGGATCTTCTAGCACAGATACGCAGTATTTT. Protein: CAISSGSSSTDTQYF. V gene TRBV10-3 combines with J gene TRBJ2-3; D not resolved. V was clipped by 5 bases and J by 0 bases, with 12 bases between them. CDR3 size: 15 residues. The germline V gene encodes CDR1 ENHRY and CDR2 SYGVKD.